This T cell receptor (beta chain) was documented in a study of cytomegalovirus exposure and HLA in healthy donors. In the study overall: Within an early data release were approximately 85 million unique TCRs drawn from HLA-typed donors.

Findings and limits, study-wide: In a later analysis, a missense DCLRE1C variant was linked to TCR beta V- and J-gene trimming. Most TCR sequences were seen very rarely across donors, but some public TCRs occurred in many.

CDR1 and CDR2 from the germline V gene are MNHNS and SASEGT. The CDR3 loop spans 11 amino acids. Primers for the PCR totalled 60 Vbeta and 13 Jbeta. TCRdb's table, derived via immunoSEQ multiplex PCR, lists solely in-frame clones and lacks some. This table has about 240,000 clones, 75% to 85% appearing once. About this clone: As yet, its antigen is unknown. The junction and the germline gene differ at one end; a read error may be behind it.

This chain joins TRBV6-1 and TRBJ2-7; D gene unclear. The sample comprised PBMCs. This TCR was recovered from a woman in her sixties or seventies in good health and CMV-seropositive. The CDR3 nucleotides read TGTGCCAGCAGAGCCATCTACGGGCAGTACTTC. This encodes CASRAIYGQYF.